A single sample is the source of the 3 T cell receptor beta chains below, sequenced in a study of cytotoxic CD8 clonotypes in ibrutinib-treated CLL. The data were produced by immunoSEQ multiplex PCR, yet TCRdb's version contains in-frame clones alone and is incomplete. The repertoire consists of about 180,000 clones, with less than 85% occurring once and the leading ten covering about 4.9%. Sequenced here: PBMCs, sampled after 24 months of ibrutinib treatment. The receptors were gathered from a human donor with chronic lymphocytic leukemia.

This clone was observed a few times. The rearrangement links TRBV7-6 to TRBJ1-5; no firm D call. This CDR3 region has 13 residues. The ends were cut back, 5 bases at V and 5 bases at J, with 10 bases in the middle. Germline V gives CDR1 SGHVS, CDR2 FNYEAQ. The CDR3 DNA follows: TGTGCCAGCAGCCCGGATAGGTATCAGCCCCAGCATTTT. Amino acids: CASSPDRYQPQHF.

This sequence joins TRBV6-6 and TRBJ2-5, with 8 bases fitting TRBD1. The CDR3 has 15 residues. Trimming at V came to 4 bases and at J to 4 bases, leaving 8 bases not matched to a gene. The germline V gene has CDR1 MNHNY and CDR2 SVGAGI (reference sequence). Here the CDR3 reads CASSSGQGAGETQYF. In DNA, the CDR3 is TGTGCCAGCAGTTCAGGGCAGGGGGCAGGAGAGACCCAGTACTTC.

This clone appeared a few times. J is TRBJ1-1 and V is TRBV5-1; D remains unclear. The CDR3 is 17 residues long. Germline V lookup: CDR1 SGHRS, CDR2 YFSETQ. The V gene lost 0 bases and the J gene lost 3 bases, with 18 bases spanning the gap. The CDR3 DNA reads as TGCGCCAGCAGCTTGGTTCGCCAGGTTGGAAGGCACACTGAAGCTTTCTTT. Amino acid sequence: CASSLVRQVGRHTEAFF.